Following are 21 T cell receptor beta chains from one sample sequenced in a study of identical twins. MiXCR, run by TCRdb on the 5' RACE reads, gives a single entry per CDR3 protein. The table includes about 530,000 distinct CDR3 sequences, 20% to 25% detected once. Separately, the same data were catalogued under a study of yellow fever vaccine responses in identical twins.

What was sequenced was CD4+ T cells sorted from blood. These receptors were taken from a woman aged 18-29 years in good health.

The chain has TRBV5-6 and TRBJ2-5; no clear D gene. Between the trimmed V and J ends, which lost 3 bases and 3 bases, there was a span of 12 bases. The V gene's germline CDR1 is SGHDT and CDR2 YYEEEE. This CDR3 has 14 amino acids. The CDR3 DNA reads TGTGCCAGCAGCTCGGCGATTCGAAAAGAGACCCAGTACTTC. Residues: CASSSAIRKETQYF.

The V gene is TRBV3-1, the J gene TRBJ2-2; D is possibly TRBD1 (5 bases). Germline loops: CDR1 LGHDT, CDR2 YNNKEL (reference sequence). Trimming removed 0 bases from V and 5 bases from J, with 10 bases in between. The CDR3 is 15 residues long. The CDR3 is CASSQDWAGTGELFF. The CDR3 DNA sequence: TGTGCCAGCAGCCAAGACTGGGCAGGGACCGGGGAGCTGTTTTTT.

V usage is TRBV2 and J usage is TRBJ1-1, with 7 bases identical to TRBD1. Germline CDR1 is SNHLY and CDR2 is FYNNEI. This CDR3 contains 15 residues. The V gene end was trimmed by 1 base and the J gene end by 4 bases; junction bases not matched to a gene: 6. Written as DNA, the CDR3 is TGTGCCAGCAGTGAAGAGGGGGCGGGGAGCACTGAAGCTTTCTTT. Protein: CASSEEGAGSTEAFF.

The sample holds a few counts of this clonotype. The chain is built from TRBV10-3 and TRBJ1-2, with D hard to call. The germline V gene has CDR1 ENHRY and CDR2 SYGVKD. The CDR3 is made up of 13 amino acids. V dropped 3 bases and J dropped 3 bases, with 8 bases sitting between them. Written as DNA, the CDR3 is TGTGCCATCAGTGAAGGAGGGCACTATGGCTACACCTTC. Translated, it gives CAISEGGHYGYTF.

This clonotype was detected a few times. V usage is TRBV7-9 and J usage is TRBJ1-1; unclear D gene. V lost 3 bases, J lost 0 bases, and 11 bases lay in between. Germline V CDR1 and CDR2: SEHNR, FQNEAQ (reference sequence). The CDR3 contains 15 residues. The CDR3 sequence: CASSFLPTLNTEAFF. In DNA, the CDR3 is TGTGCCAGCAGCTTCCTCCCTACCCTGAACACTGAAGCTTTCTTT.

There are a few counts of this clonotype. The chain combines TRBV4-1 with TRBJ1-4; 7 bases agree with TRBD1. The CDR3 consists of 15 residues. Per germline, CDR1 MGHRA and CDR2 YSYEKL. J lost 5 bases, V lost 0 bases, and 3 bases had no gene match. The CDR3 sequence: CASSQDGTVNEKLFF. The CDR3 nucleotides read TGCGCCAGCAGCCAAGATGGGACAGTCAATGAAAAACTGTTTTTT.

V gene TRBV3-1 combines with J gene TRBJ1-5; TRBD1 matches 8 bases. The CDR3 sequence is 16 residues long. Germline V lookup: CDR1 LGHDT, CDR2 YNNKEL (reference sequence). J gave up 2 bases and V 2 bases, and 5 bases lay outside the gene matches. Here the CDR3 reads CASSQSGGAGNQPQHF. CDR3 DNA sequence: TGTGCCAGCAGCCAATCAGGGGGCGCTGGCAATCAGCCCCAGCATTTT.

CDR3: CASSLVGGRDTGELFF. The CDR3 bases are TGCGCCAGCAGCTTGGTAGGGGGGCGCGACACCGGGGAGCTGTTTTTT. V is TRBV5-1 and J is TRBJ2-2, with D perhaps given as TRBD1 or TRBD2 (6 bases each). The V gene lost 0 bases and the J gene lost 3 bases, with 12 bases spanning the gap. CDR3 length equals 16 residues. Per the germline V gene, CDR1 is SGHRS and CDR2 is YFSETQ.

The rearrangement uses TRBV7-3 and TRBJ2-1; 10 positions match TRBD1. Looked up from germline, CDR1 is SGHTA and CDR2 is FQGTGA. The CDR3 has 16 amino acids. J gave up 8 bases and V 4 bases, and 11 bases lay outside the gene matches. The CDR3 coding sequence is TGTGCCAGCAGCTCAGACAGGGGGCTCGGCAACGATGAGCAGTTCTTC. It encodes CASSSDRGLGNDEQFF.

This clonotype was recorded a few times. The chain has TRBV12-3 or TRBV12-4 and TRBJ2-1, with a possible D match to TRBD2 (6 bases). Trimming took off 10 bases at V and 5 bases at J, with 18 bases between the two ends. The CDR3 has 14 amino acids. CDR3 nucleotide sequence: TGTGCCATCGGACCGGGACTCGCGAACAATGAGCAGTTCTTC. This gives the protein CAIGPGLANNEQFF.

This clonotype was counted between two and nine times. The chain has TRBV28 and TRBJ2-1, with 8 bases fitting TRBD1. The CDR3 loop spans 16 amino acids. V shed 5 bases, J shed 6 bases, and the junction held 12 bases outside the gene matches. Germline V gene sequence: CDR1 MDHEN, CDR2 SYDVKM. This chain's CDR3 is CASSLPWQGAINEQFF. In DNA, the CDR3 is TGTGCCAGCAGTCTCCCTTGGCAGGGGGCGATCAATGAGCAGTTCTTC.

This clonotype was observed a few times. The chain is built from TRBV5-1 and TRBJ1-1; D is possibly TRBD1 (5 bases). CDR1 and CDR2 (germline): SGHRS, YFSETQ. This CDR3 has 14 amino acids. Trimming shortened V by 5 bases and J by 1 base, and 12 bases separated the two germline ends. For the CDR3, the DNA is TGCGCCAGCAGTCGAAGCGGGGCGAACACTGAAGCTTTCTTT. This sequence encodes CASSRSGANTEAFF.

This clonotype occurred a few times. The chain links TRBV28 to TRBJ1-1, with D tentatively TRBD1 (5 bases). CDR3 length: 13 residues. With 6 bases removed from V and 3 bases from J, the gap between germline ends came to 11 bases. Germline-derived CDR1 and CDR2 are MDHEN and SYDVKM. The CDR3 loop is CASSPGPHTEAFF. CDR3 sequence (DNA): TGTGCCAGCAGCCCGGGACCCCACACTGAAGCTTTCTTT. The variable domain in full, completed from reference TRBV28 and TRBJ1-1, reads DVKVTQSSRYLVKRTGEKVFLECVQDMDHENMFWYRQDPGLGLRLIYFSYDVKMKEKGDIPEGYSVSREKKERFSLILESASTNQTSMYLCASSPGPHTEAFFGQGTRLTVV.

The chain has TRBV4-1 and TRBJ2-7, with 12 bases aligning to TRBD2. V dropped 4 bases and J dropped 7; count of bases not matched to a gene: 23. The V gene's germline CDR1 is MGHRA and CDR2 YSYEKL. This CDR3 spans 20 amino acids. CDR3 residues: CASSPDLLRTSGTGVREQYF. CDR3 nucleotide sequence: TGCGCCAGCAGCCCAGATCTACTGCGGACTAGCGGGACTGGAGTGAGGGAGCAGTACTTC.

V gene TRBV2 combines with J gene TRBJ1-6, with D possibly being TRBD1 (6 bases). CDR1 and CDR2 from the germline V gene are SNHLY and FYNNEI. V was clipped by 6 bases and J by 5 bases, with 17 bases between them. CDR3 length: 16 residues. Here the CDR3 reads CASRENREDDNSPLHF. CDR3 coding DNA: TGTGCCAGCAGGGAAAACAGGGAGGATGATAATTCACCCCTCCACTTT.

The genes are TRBV10-2 and TRBJ2-2; TRBD1 matches at 7 bases. From germline, CDR1 is WSHSY and CDR2 SAAADI. The CDR3 has 14 residues. V was clipped by 0 bases and J by 7 bases; unmatched bases: 2. CDR3 sequence reads: CASSESTGIGELFF. CDR3 nucleotide sequence: TGCGCCAGCAGTGAGTCGACAGGGATCGGGGAGCTGTTTTTT.

This chain links TRBV2 with TRBJ2-7, with TRBD2 matching over 9 bases. There are 14 residues in the CDR3. With 8 bases clipped from V and 4 bases from J, the junction kept 9 bases outside the gene matches. CDR1 and CDR2 from the germline V gene are SNHLY and FYNNEI. The CDR3 loop reads CASHSGSPIYEQYF. CDR3 nucleotides: TGTGCCAGCCATAGCGGGAGCCCGATTTACGAGCAGTACTTC.

V gene TRBV18 combines with J gene TRBJ1-1; D not resolved. CDR1 KGHSH and CDR2 LQKENI come from the germline V gene. Trimming took 6 bases from V and 3 from J, leaving 11 bases between them. This CDR3 has 13 amino acids. The CDR3 DNA sequence: TGTGCCAGCTCGCGGGGTTTGGACACTGAAGCTTTCTTT. This codes for CASSRGLDTEAFF.

V and J are TRBV5-1 and TRBJ2-5; unclear D gene. The germline gives CDR1 SGHRS, CDR2 YFSETQ. CDR3 length equals 14 residues. V dropped 4 bases and J dropped 5 bases, with 15 bases sitting between them. The CDR3 sequence is CASSVESGSETQYF. The CDR3 nucleotides read TGCGCCAGCAGCGTGGAGTCGGGTTCGGAGACCCAGTACTTC.

The chain employs TRBV5-1 and TRBJ2-1, with 10 positions matching TRBD1. The CDR3 is 14 amino acids. V shed 4 bases, J shed 7 bases, and the junction held 5 bases outside the gene matches. The germline gives CDR1 SGHRS, CDR2 YFSETQ. CDR3 residues: CASSKGQGFNEQFF. The CDR3, as DNA: TGCGCCAGCAGCAAGGGACAGGGGTTTAATGAGCAGTTCTTC.

This clonotype was detected a few times. The chain carries TRBV28 and TRBJ1-4; D gene ambiguous. V lost 6 bases and J lost 0, with 17 bases in between. CDR3 length: 17 amino acids. The germline V gene encodes CDR1 MDHEN and CDR2 SYDVKM. The CDR3 here is CASSSGLAGSTNEKLFF. The CDR3 bases are TGTGCCAGCAGCTCCGGTCTGGCAGGCTCAACTAATGAAAAACTGTTTTTT.